This T cell receptor (beta chain) was obtained from a study of kidney transplant recipient with SARS-CoV-2 infection. CDR3 size: 15 residues. The V end was cut by 0 bases, the J end by 4 bases, with 12 bases between. CDR1 and CDR2 from the germline V gene are DFQATT and SNEGSKA (reference sequence). In its sample, this clonotype was seen many times. From the reads, TCRdb called clonotypes with MiXCR, one entry per CDR3 protein. The data contain 200,000 to 300,000 distinct CDR3 sequences, 29% of them singletons. The sample here was a blood sample, taken at baseline and on roughly day 110 from a kidney transplant recipient. The rearrangement links TRBV20-1 to TRBJ2-2; D might be TRBD1 (5 bases). This receptor was obtained from a young adult male patient who had COVID-19 and was a kidney transplant recipient. Some T cells could come from the graft donor. This CDR3 reads CSARDTDSFTGELFF. CDR3 sequence (DNA): TGCAGTGCTAGAGATACCGACAGCTTCACCGGGGAGCTGTTTTTT.